A single sample is the source of the 14 T cell receptor beta chains below, sequenced in a study of Graves' ophthalmopathy and Graves' hyperthyroidism. RNA served as the template for amplifying TCR beta CDR3 regions. The workflow started with a first-round RT-PCR run with HTBI primers and then moved on to a second-round multiplex PCR. TCRdb used MiXCR to reprocess the multiplex PCR reads, holding one entry per CDR3 protein. The data show over a million distinct CDR3 sequences, less than 45% seen once. The specimen sequenced was peripheral blood or thyroid tissue (not recorded which). The origin of the receptors is an adult man with Graves' hyperthyroidism.

The sample holds many counts of this clonotype. The chain carries TRBV20-1 and TRBJ2-7; TRBD1 agrees at 7 bases. The V gene's germline CDR1 is DFQATT and CDR2 SNEGSKA (reference sequence). This CDR3 comprises 13 residues. The V segment lost 3 bases and the J segment 5 bases; nucleotides outside the gene matches: 7. The DNA of the CDR3 is TGCAGTGCTAGGCCGACAGGGAGTCACGAGCAGTACTTC. Translating it yields CSARPTGSHEQYF.

The chain recombines TRBV9 with TRBJ2-7; 16 bases fit TRBD2. Germline assignment: CDR1 SGDLS and CDR2 YYNGEE. CDR3 length equals 17 residues. V lost 4 bases, J lost 2 bases, and 6 bases stayed unmatched. CDR3 bases: TGTGCCAGCAGCCCGGGACTAGCGGGAGGGAAGACCTACGAGCAGTACTTC. This codes for CASSPGLAGGKTYEQYF.

The chain joins TRBV20-1 to TRBJ2-5; 11 nucleotides agree with TRBD2. The CDR3 spans 14 residues. Looked up from germline, CDR1 is DFQATT and CDR2 is SNEGSKA (reference sequence). The V and J ends lost 6 bases and 5 bases, in that order; junction bases with no gene match: 8. CDR3 protein: CSAQLAGVYETQYF. Written as DNA, the CDR3 is TGCAGTGCCCAACTAGCGGGGGTCTACGAGACCCAGTACTTC.

At least ten counts were recorded for this clonotype. The V and J genes are TRBV19 and TRBJ2-7; 14 bases line up with TRBD2. Looked up from germline, CDR1 is LNHDA and CDR2 is SQIVND (reference sequence). Losses at the gene ends were 2 bases for V and 3 bases for J; bases not matched to a gene: 3. There are 16 residues in the CDR3. The CDR3 region has the DNA TGTGCCAGTAGTATATCGGGACTAGCGGGAGTCTACGAGCAGTACTTC. It is translated as CASSISGLAGVYEQYF.

This clonotype was seen ten or more times. V gene TRBV29-1 combines with J gene TRBJ2-7, with 8 bases aligning to TRBD1. CDR3 length: 13 amino acids. CDR1 and CDR2 from the germline V gene are SQVTM and ANQGSEA. V trimming: 4 bases; J trimming: 0 bases; junction bases outside the gene matches: 2. CDR3 sequence (DNA): TGCAGCGTTGTCGGACAGGGCTCCTACGAGCAGTACTTC. Its protein product is CSVVGQGSYEQYF.

The CDR3: CSVETGRKNTEAFF. The CDR3 DNA is TGCAGCGTTGAGACAGGGCGTAAAAACACTGAAGCTTTCTTT. V usage is TRBV29-1 and J usage is TRBJ1-1, with TRBD1 identical over 7 bases. The junction had 6 bases not matched to a gene; V was cut back by 3 bases and J by 2 bases. The CDR3 is 14 amino acids. The germline CDR1 and CDR2 sequences are SQVTM and ANQGSEA.

Points on this clonotype: Lacking the conserved final phenylalanine or tryptophan, this CDR3 likely reflects a read error. The chain uses TRBV24-1 and TRBJ1-2; D is perhaps TRBD1 (6 bases). Germline lookup yields CDR1 KGHDR and CDR2 SFDVKD. V lost 9 bases and J 6 bases, leaving 16 bases between the germline ends. This CDR3 contains 13 residues. This chain's CDR3 is CATGTTGKNGYTS. The CDR3 nucleotides read TGTGCCACCGGTACTACAGGGAAGAATGGCTACACCTCC.

This clonotype was seen ten or more times. V gene TRBV20-1 combines with J gene TRBJ1-5; D remains ambiguous. CDR1 is DFQATT, CDR2 SNEGSKA, per germline (reference sequence). V was cut by 0 bases and J by 0 bases, with 15 bases left in between. This CDR3 has 17 residues. The CDR3 here is CSARDPSPGNSNQPQHF. In DNA form, the CDR3 reads TGCAGTGCTAGAGATCCGTCGCCCGGGAATAGCAATCAGCCCCAGCATTTT.

The J gene is TRBJ2-7, the V gene TRBV29-1; TRBD2 aligns across 9 bases. The trim removed 5 bases at V and 3 bases at J, leaving 5 bases unmatched. Germline V gene data show CDR1 as SQVTM and CDR2 as ANQGSEA. The CDR3 spans 13 residues. The CDR3: CSVIAGANYEQYF. For the CDR3, the DNA is TGCAGCGTTATAGCGGGAGCGAACTACGAGCAGTACTTC.

The chain joins TRBV29-1 to TRBJ2-7, with 13 bases identical to TRBD2. CDR3 length equals 15 residues. CDR1 SQVTM and CDR2 ANQGSEA come from the germline V gene. J was trimmed by 0 bases and V by 5 bases; bases with no gene match: 4. The CDR3 DNA is TGCAGCGTTTACGGACTAGCGGGAGCCTCCTACGAGCAGTACTTC. It encodes CSVYGLAGASYEQYF.

To note about this clonotype: A read error is possible here, since a much larger clone lies one base away. The chain is built from TRBV20-1 and TRBJ2-5, with 13 bases that match TRBD2. CDR3 length equals 14 residues. V lost 5 bases and J lost 5; bases outside the gene matches: 5. CDR1 DFQATT and CDR2 SNEGSKA come from the germline V gene (reference sequence). CDR3 DNA sequence: TGCAGTGCTTTTACTAGCGGGGGGGTGGAGACCCAGTACTTC. This codes for CSAFTSGGVETQYF.

The table lists this clonotype with many counts. The chain uses TRBV7-2 and TRBJ2-5; 7 bases match TRBD1. This CDR3 is 15 amino acids long. Germline V gene data show CDR1 as SGHTA and CDR2 as FQGNSA. The J segment lost 5 bases and the V segment lost 7 bases, leaving 13 bases of the junction unmatched. Written as DNA, the CDR3 is TGTGCCAGCAAAAACGGGGTAGGGGGCGTGGAGACCCAGTACTTC. Translation: CASKNGVGGVETQYF.

This clonotype has only a few counts. The chain couples TRBV7-9 to TRBJ2-5, with D possibly TRBD2 on 6 matching bases. Trimming shortened V by 6 bases and J by 5 bases, and 22 bases separated the two germline ends. CDR3 length: 16 residues. The germline V gene has CDR1 SEHNR and CDR2 FQNEAQ (reference sequence). The CDR3 nucleotides read TGTGCCAGCAGTTACCGCGGGGCGCCCCGCAAGGAGACCCAGTACTTC. Protein sequence: CASSYRGAPRKETQYF.

About this clonotype itself: One base away lies a much larger clone, so this may be a sequencing read error. V is TRBV5-1 and J is TRBJ2-7, with D unclear. CDR3 size: 13 residues. The germline V gene encodes CDR1 SGHRS and CDR2 YFSETQ. CDR3 region: CASSLDAFPKHYF. The DNA for the CDR3 is TGCGCCAGCAGCTTGGACGCTTTCCCAAAGCACTACTTC.